The rows below give T cell receptor beta chains drawn from one sample of a study of monozygotic twins with inflammatory bowel disease. Using the 5' RACE reads, TCRdb records one entry per CDR3 protein without DNA. The sample has fewer than 400,000 distinct CDR3 sequences; the top ten hold approximately 5.9%. Sample: blood. The receptors stem from a human donor with ulcerative colitis or Crohn's disease, or a healthy co-twin of an affected twin (not recorded which). Each CDR3 is given with its conserved first and last residue. Fields, in order: V gene, J gene, CDR3 length, CDR3 protein.

>TRBV5-4|TRBJ1-5|16
CASSSNPDRANQPQHF
>TRBV20-1|TRBJ2-7|13
CSAYVGGPYEQYF
>TRBV5-1|TRBJ1-6|14
CASSFGANPRSLHF
>TRBV29-1|TRBJ1-2|11
CSVVSGLGYTF
>TRBV6-2/TRBV6-3|TRBJ2-1|12
CASAGTYNEQFF
>TRBV6-1|TRBJ1-2|13
CASSEQVNYGYTF
>TRBV19|TRBJ1-2|13
CATSIGTQYGYTF
>TRBV15|TRBJ2-3|15
CATRGGIASTDTQYF
>TRBV4-3|TRBJ2-7|15
CASAEGQGIPYEQYF
>TRBV7-2|TRBJ1-1|14
CASSLQIGDTEAFF
>TRBV6-6|TRBJ2-1|12
CASKTLGDEQFF
>TRBV12-3/TRBV12-4|TRBJ2-3|15
CASRKRGLYTDTQYF
>TRBV5-1|TRBJ2-7|13
CASSTTDTYEQYF
>TRBV12-3/TRBV12-4|TRBJ2-7|12
CASSGTEPRQSF
>TRBV3-1|TRBJ2-2|14
CASSQADPTGELFF
>TRBV20-1|TRBJ2-7|14
CSARETGRGYEQYF
>TRBV12-3/TRBV12-4|TRBJ1-4|14
CASSKPGRREKLFF
>TRBV7-3|TRBJ1-2|21
CASSLIRWRLGTGYFCYGYTF
>TRBV2|TRBJ2-5|17
CASTLLGRGGYQETQYF
>TRBV27|TRBJ2-7|17
CASSSRGGGQKDYEQYF
>TRBV28|TRBJ2-4|19
CASSWIINSGSVAKNIQYF
>TRBV27|TRBJ1-1|17
CASRFRNAGPSITEAFF
>TRBV20-1|TRBJ2-1|15
CSARGSGTSKNEQFF
>TRBV5-1|TRBJ2-7|13
CASSPLDPYEQYF
>TRBV4-3|TRBJ2-3|14
CASSQDLATNTQYF
>TRBV20-1|TRBJ2-7|14
CSAFTGTSLYEQYF
>TRBV5-4|TRBJ2-1|16
CASSSRHGSSYNEQFF
>TRBV10-2|TRBJ2-1|15
CASSEAPPSYNEQFF
>TRBV7-9|TRBJ1-4|16
CASSSRGGRDGEKLFF
>TRBV20-1|TRBJ1-1|13
CSAPRQVRDEAFF
>TRBV5-1|TRBJ2-1|17
CASSLVPGQGSYNEQFF
>TRBV24-1|TRBJ1-2|11
CATSDVGGYTF